This T cell receptor beta chain was identified during a study of breast tumors, draining lymph nodes, adjacent tissues. Broader study findings: Tumor T cell lymph node origin was a supported hypothesis, not proven.

This clonotype was observed many times. Its specificity is unknown. Using its own MiXCR run on the multiplex PCR reads, TCRdb lists one record per CDR3 protein. Of about 120,000 distinct CDR3 sequences listed, about 20% were seen once; the top ten hold 3.5% to 4.5%. Samples came from axillary lymph nodes draining the breast cancer. Between the trimmed V and J ends, which lost 3 bases and 2 bases, there was a span of 8 bases. The CDR3 is made up of 13 amino acids. Germline loops: CDR1 SNHLY, CDR2 FYNNEI. The sequence was obtained from a female donor with breast cancer. Some clones in this sample may be carry-over from other donors' samples. J is TRBJ2-7 and V is TRBV2, with D unclear. The material sequenced was axillary lymph node tissue. The CDR3 coding sequence is TGTGCCAGCAGTGAGTACACCCCCTACGAGCAGTACTTC. Translating it yields CASSEYTPYEQYF.